These 6 T cell receptor beta chains came from one sample sequenced in a study of shared clonotypes between healthy human individuals. Clones were sequenced by immunoSEQ multiplex PCR, and TCRdb holds only the in-frame ones, with some missing. Of about 470,000 clones in the sample, about 85% are singletons; the top ten hold about 12%. The sequenced sample consisted of PBMCs. The receptors here all came from a woman in her thirties or forties in good health. Some clones in this sample may be carry-over from other donors' samples.

The J gene is TRBJ2-1, the V gene TRBV28; D gene uncertain. V was clipped by 2 bases and J by 5 bases, with 4 bases between them. CDR3 length: 12 residues. Germline assignment: CDR1 MDHEN and CDR2 SYDVKM. The CDR3 loop is CASSLANNEQFF. DNA for the CDR3: TGTGCCAGCAGTTTAGCTAACAATGAGCAGTTCTTC.

This rearrangement joins TRBV11-2 to TRBJ2-5; no definite D call. V was clipped by 6 bases and J by 2 bases, with 16 bases between them. The CDR3 is made up of 15 amino acids. The germline V gene encodes CDR1 SGHAT and CDR2 FQNNGV. This CDR3 reads CASSSNPGTQETQYF. CDR3 sequence (DNA): TGTGCCAGCAGTTCTAATCCGGGTACTCAAGAGACCCAGTACTTC.

Comment on this clone: One base away lies a much larger clone, so this may be a sequencing read error. The sample holds other DNA sequences that translate to the same CDR3. This chain links TRBV7-9 with TRBJ1-2; D is uncertain. V dropped 3 bases and J dropped 2 bases, with 4 bases sitting between them. CDR1 and CDR2 (germline): SEHNR, FQNEAQ (reference sequence). The CDR3 runs to 12 residues. The CDR3 loop is CASSFTNYGYTF. In DNA, the CDR3 is TGTGCCAGCAGCTTCACGAACTATGGCTACACCTTC. The full variable domain, its missing parts supplied by reference TRBV7-9 and TRBJ1-2, is DTGVSQNPRHKITKRGQNVTFRCDPISEHNRLYWYRQTLGQGPEFLTYFQNEAQLEKSRLLSDRFSAERPKGSFSTLEIQRTEQGDSAMYLCASSFTNYGYTFGSGTRLTVV.

V gene TRBV5-1 combines with J gene TRBJ2-1; D perhaps matches TRBD2 (5 bases). The CDR3 contains 16 residues. The V and J ends lost 0 bases and 0 bases respectively, with 10 bases between them. Germline V gives CDR1 SGHRS, CDR2 YFSETQ. CDR3 amino acids: CASSLVASGSYNEQFF. Written as DNA, the CDR3 is TGCGCCAGCAGCTTGGTAGCGAGCGGCTCCTACAATGAGCAGTTCTTC.

The chain couples TRBV7-2 to TRBJ2-2; no definite D call. V lost 1 base and J lost 4, with 4 bases in between. The CDR3 sequence is 13 residues long. CDR1 is SGHTA, CDR2 FQGNSA, per germline. The CDR3 loop is CASSLDFTGELFF. CDR3 coding DNA: TGTGCCAGCAGCTTAGACTTCACCGGGGAGCTGTTTTTT.

The rearrangement uses TRBV10-3 and TRBJ1-1, with TRBD1 identical over 8 bases. The length of the CDR3 is 13 residues. CDR1 and CDR2 (germline): ENHRY, SYGVKD. V trimming: 6 bases; J trimming: 4 bases; junction bases outside the gene matches: 4. DNA for the CDR3: TGTGCCATCAGCCCCGGGACAGGCACTGAAGCTTTCTTT. It specifies CAISPGTGTEAFF.